The TCR beta chain under discussion was sequenced for a study of shared clonotypes between healthy human individuals. Background on the study: Per donor, CD8 memory used one plate, CD8 naive used two, CD4 memory used three and CD4 naive used three.

Repertoires were generated with immunoSEQ multiplex PCR, while TCRdb's copy carries only in-frame clones and drops some. There are approximately 2,000,000 clones in the sample; around 93% occur only once, and more than 1.5% lies in the top ten. CD8 cells regarded as naive lacked CD45RO, were positively chosen for CCR7, and omitted terminally differentiated effector memory CD45RA+ cells. The receptor was isolated from a man in his late teens or twenties in good health. Some clones in this sample may be carry-over from other donors' samples. Sequenced: naive CD8+ T cells from PBMCs.

The CDR3 region has the DNA TGTGCCAGTTCCCTGGGGCGGGGCGAATACAATGAGCAGTTCTTC. It translates to CASSLGRGEYNEQFF. J is TRBJ2-1 and V is TRBV6-5; D is perhaps TRBD2 (6 bases). Germline V gene sequence: CDR1 MNHEY, CDR2 SVGAGI. The CDR3 totals 15 residues. The V and J ends lost 9 bases and 4 bases respectively, with 19 bases between them.